These 19 T cell receptor beta chains originate from one sample sequenced in a study of a mutant IDH1 vaccine in newly diagnosed glioma. The method was immunoSEQ multiplex PCR; TCRdb's version includes in-frame clones alone and lacks a portion of them. The sample yields about 56,000 clones, approximately 75% seen once. These receptors are not linked to any known antigen. Specified time point: week 47, end of study. It was 300 ug of mutant IDH1 20-mer peptide that made up each vaccine dose, given with topical imiquimod. The input for sequencing was PBMCs, taken from a glioma patient whose treatment included an IDH1 peptide vaccine. These receptors originate from a man in his fifties with glioma.

V is TRBV5-4 and J is TRBJ2-3, with 10 bases aligning to TRBD2. Germline values: CDR1 SGHNT, CDR2 YYREEE (reference sequence). V lost 1 base to trimming and J lost 5 bases; unmatched junction nucleotides: 4. The CDR3 length is 15 residues. The CDR3 sequence: CASSLQRGGKDTQYF. DNA of the CDR3: TGTGCCAGCAGCTTGCAGCGGGGGGGCAAAGATACGCAGTATTTT. Drawing the rest from reference TRBV5-4 and TRBJ2-3, the complete variable domain is ETGVTQSPTHLIKTRGQQVTLRCSSQSGHNTVSWYQQALGQGPQFIFQYYREEENGRGNFPPRFSGLQFPNYSSELNVNALELDDSALYLCASSLQRGGKDTQYFGPGTRLTVL.

The genes are TRBV4-2 and TRBJ2-7; D is unclear. V lost 3 bases and J 0 bases, leaving 9 bases between the germline ends. The CDR3 consists of 14 residues. Germline values: CDR1 LGHNA, CDR2 YNFKEQ. The DNA of the CDR3 is TGTGCCAGCAGCCATACCTACGGCTCCTACGAGCAGTACTTC. It codes for CASSHTYGSYEQYF.

The J gene is TRBJ1-5, the V gene TRBV20-1, with TRBD1 identical over 7 bases. Germline V CDR1 and CDR2: DFQATT, SNEGSKA (reference sequence). The CDR3 has 10 amino acids. CDR3 bases: TGCAGGACAGGGCGTCAGCCCCAGCATTTT. Translating gives CRTGRQPQHF.

This clone showed up just a few times. The gene calls are TRBV27 and TRBJ1-4, with a tentative D call TRBD1 (5 bases). V lost 3 bases to trimming and J lost 7 bases, with 15 bases between them. Germline values: CDR1 MNHEY, CDR2 SMNVEV (reference sequence). The CDR3 runs 15 residues. This chain's CDR3 is CASSLIGTPLEKLFF. Here the CDR3 DNA reads TGTGCCAGCAGTTTGATTGGGACGCCTCTTGAAAAACTGTTTTTT.

The gene calls are TRBV10-2 and TRBJ1-1, with 7 bases that match TRBD1. V trimming: 6 bases; J trimming: 6 bases; junction bases outside the gene matches: 7. CDR3 length: 13 residues. Germline V gene sequence: CDR1 WSHSY, CDR2 SAAADI. The DNA for the CDR3 is TGCGCCAGCAGCCTAAACAGGGGACCTGAAGCTTTCTTT. As protein: CASSLNRGPEAFF.

The chain carries TRBV5-4 and TRBJ2-3; 10 bases fit TRBD2. Germline trimming cut 6 bases from V and 1 base from J; bases unmatched to any gene: 8. The length of the CDR3 is 16 residues. From germline, CDR1 is SGHNT and CDR2 YYREEE (reference sequence). The DNA for the CDR3 is TGTGCCAGCACTGGAACTAGCGGGATTCGCACAGATACGCAGTATTTT. Encoded protein: CASTGTSGIRTDTQYF.

The V gene is TRBV30, the J gene TRBJ1-2; no clear D. CDR1 and CDR2 from the germline V gene are GTSNPN and SVGIG (reference sequence). The ends were cut back, 0 bases at V and 5 bases at J, with 7 bases in the middle. This CDR3 region has 12 residues. The CDR3 DNA sequence: TGTGCCTGGAGTGTGGCAGAATATGGCTACACCTTC. It encodes CAWSVAEYGYTF.

J is TRBJ1-2 and V is TRBV11-1; D remains unclear. CDR3 length: 15 amino acids. Trimming pared 3 bases from V and 2 bases from J, leaving 13 bases between. CDR1 and CDR2 from the germline V gene are SGHAT and FQDESV (reference sequence). CDR3 nucleotides: TGTGCCAGCAGCTTTCAAGCAGATTCCAACTATGGCTACACCTTC. Protein product: CASSFQADSNYGYTF.

The chain combines TRBV28 with TRBJ2-7; D is undetermined. The CDR3 has 11 amino acids. V lost 5 bases and J 2 bases, leaving 4 bases between the germline ends. In germline, CDR1 is MDHEN, CDR2 SYDVKM. The CDR3 nucleotides read TGTGCCAGCAGTCTCACCTACGAGCAGTACTTC. Translated, it gives CASSLTYEQYF.

This clone was detected a few times. V is TRBV30 and J is TRBJ1-1; a weak D match, TRBD1 (6 bases). Germline assignment: CDR1 GTSNPN and CDR2 SVGIG (reference sequence). The V end lost 5 bases, the J end lost 0 bases, and 13 bases lay between the germline ends. CDR3 length: 14 residues. CDR3 protein: CAWGWGPLNTEAFF. CDR3 DNA: TGTGCCTGGGGATGGGGGCCGCTGAACACTGAAGCTTTCTTT.

V is TRBV6-5 and J is TRBJ2-7, with no clear D. This CDR3 region has 12 residues. The V gene lost 7 bases and the J gene lost 0 bases, with 7 bases spanning the gap. Germline CDR1 reads MNHEY; CDR2 reads SVGAGI. CDR3 residues: CASISSSYEQYF. For the CDR3, the DNA is TGTGCCAGCATCTCGAGCTCCTACGAGCAGTACTTC.

DNA for the CDR3: TGCGCCAGCAGCTTGTGGACAGGGGAAGACTACGAGCAGTACTTC. The encoded protein is CASSLWTGEDYEQYF. The V call is TRBV5-1, the J call TRBJ2-7; 9 positions agree with TRBD1. From germline, CDR1 is SGHRS and CDR2 YFSETQ. With V trimmed by 1 base and J by 3 bases, 5 bases remained unmatched. The CDR3 runs to 15 residues.

This chain uses TRBV10-3 with TRBJ1-1; no clear D gene. V lost 7 bases, J lost 6 bases, and 18 bases lay in between. This CDR3 region has 14 residues. CDR1 ENHRY and CDR2 SYGVKD come from the germline V gene. The CDR3 DNA reads as TGTGCCATCACCCCGGACGGTTTTGGAGCTGAAGCTTTCTTT. Its protein is CAITPDGFGAEAFF.

V and J are TRBV5-1 and TRBJ2-7; TRBD2 matches 7 bases. This CDR3 region has 15 residues. With 3 bases clipped from V and 0 bases from J, the junction kept 6 bases outside the gene matches. CDR1 is SGHRS and CDR2 is YFSETQ in the germline V gene. The CDR3 loop is CASSSGGGSSYEQYF. The CDR3 nucleotides read TGCGCCAGCAGCTCGGGCGGGGGTAGCTCCTACGAGCAGTACTTC.

The rearrangement uses TRBV6-1 and TRBJ1-1; D gene uncertain. With 8 bases removed from V and 1 base from J, the gap between germline ends came to 11 bases. Germline CDR1 is MNHNS and CDR2 is SASEGT. The CDR3 sequence is 13 residues long. The CDR3 DNA follows: TGTGCCAGCTGCCAAGGCTGGAACACTGAAGCTTTCTTT. Its protein is CASCQGWNTEAFF.

The rearrangement uses TRBV6-6 and TRBJ1-2; D not resolved. V lost 4 bases and J lost 5, with 8 bases in between. CDR3 length: 12 residues. Germline CDR1 and CDR2: MNHNY and SVGAGI (reference sequence). This CDR3 is CASSFDSYGYTF. Here the CDR3 DNA reads TGTGCCAGCAGTTTCGATTCTTATGGCTACACCTTC.

The chain employs TRBV5-1 and TRBJ2-7; 8 nucleotides match TRBD2. With 1 base clipped from V and 7 bases from J, the junction kept 10 bases outside the gene matches. This CDR3 region has 15 residues. Germline V lookup: CDR1 SGHRS, CDR2 YFSETQ. The CDR3 is CASSLSTGGPEEQYF. The CDR3 coding sequence is TGCGCCAGCAGCTTGTCGACGGGGGGGCCGGAAGAGCAGTACTTC.

The rearrangement joins TRBV7-9 to TRBJ2-7, with a tentative D call TRBD1 (5 bases). In germline, CDR1 is SEHNR, CDR2 FQNEAQ (reference sequence). V lost 2 bases to trimming and J lost 3 bases, with 8 bases between them. The length of the CDR3 is 13 residues. The CDR3 is CASSLRGIYEQYF. DNA of the CDR3: TGTGCCAGCAGCTTAAGGGGTATCTACGAGCAGTACTTC.

V and J are TRBV13 and TRBJ1-3; perhaps TRBD1 as D (6 bases). This CDR3 spans 17 amino acids. Germline values: CDR1 PRHDT, CDR2 FYEKMQ (reference sequence). Trimming removed 4 bases from V and 4 bases from J, with 20 bases in between. Written as DNA, the CDR3 is TGTGCCAGCAGCTCGTACAGGGAATCGAACCTCGGAAACACCATATATTTT. It specifies CASSSYRESNLGNTIYF.